Reported below is one T cell receptor beta chain. PCR amplification relied on 60 Vbeta primers (plus 13 Jbeta primers). TCRdb's table, derived via immunoSEQ multiplex PCR, lists solely in-frame clones and lacks some. The table has around 190,000 clones, 65% to 90% seen once. This sample was taken from a study of cytomegalovirus exposure and HLA in healthy donors. Study at large: Approximately 85 million unique TCRs from HLA-typed donors made up an early data release.

Germline-derived CDR1 and CDR2 are LNHDA and SQIVND (reference sequence). Deletions cut 7 bases from V and 1 base from J, with 14 bases between. This CDR3 comprises 16 residues. This rearrangement joins TRBV19 to TRBJ2-6; D is unclear. The TCR comes from a woman between 50 and 59 years old in good health and CMV-seronegative. The sequencing input was PBMCs. CDR3 sequence (DNA): TGTGCCAGTATGATGACCTCAGGTTCTGGGGCCAACGTCCTGACTTTC. Encoded protein: CASMMTSGSGANVLTF. The full variable domain, its missing parts supplied by reference TRBV19 and TRBJ2-6, is DGGITQSPKYLFRKEGQNVTLSCEQNLNHDAMYWYRQDPGQGLRLIYYSQIVNDFQKGDIAEGYSVSREKKESFPLTVTSAQKNPTAFYLCASMMTSGSGANVLTFGAGSRLTVL.